This entry lists 18 T cell receptor beta chains sequenced from one sample in a study of blood T cell repertoires in COVID-19. Data came from immunoSEQ multiplex PCR; TCRdb stores just in-frame clones and leaves some out. The sample has roughly 250,000 clones; 65% to 85% are singletons. Sequencing input: peripheral blood. These receptors came from a person in their 70s with COVID-19, enrolled during active disease.

This rearrangement joins TRBV3-1 (or the pseudogene TRBV3-2) to TRBJ1-2, with 10 positions matching TRBD1. Germline trimming cut 0 bases from V and 3 bases from J; bases unmatched to any gene: 7. There are 17 residues in the CDR3. Germline CDR1 is LGHDT and CDR2 is YNNKEL (reference sequence). The CDR3 DNA sequence: TGTGCCAGCAGCCAAGATGGGGGGACAGGGGAAGACTATGGCTACACCTTC. Protein: CASSQDGGTGEDYGYTF.

The CDR3 nucleotides read TGTGCCACCCGCGCCCCTAGCGGGTCCTCCTACAATGAGCAGTTCTTC. The encoded protein is CATRAPSGSSYNEQFF. V usage is TRBV6-4 and J usage is TRBJ2-1, with 8 bases identical to TRBD2. The germline V gene has CDR1 MRHNA and CDR2 SNTAGT. The trim removed 10 bases at V and 0 bases at J, leaving 11 bases unmatched. The CDR3 sequence is 16 residues long.

The rearrangement uses TRBV6-2 or TRBV6-3 and TRBJ1-1, with D maybe TRBD1 (6 bases). The V end lost 5 bases, the J end lost 6 bases, and 13 bases lay between the germline ends. Germline assignment: CDR1 MNHEY and CDR2 SVGEGT. This CDR3 is 13 amino acids long. The CDR3 reads CASSQGSEPEAFF. In nucleotides, the CDR3 is TGTGCCAGCAGTCAGGGGTCGGAACCTGAAGCTTTCTTT.

This clone was counted a few times. V gene TRBV27 combines with J gene TRBJ2-7; 8 bases map to TRBD1. V lost 8 bases and J lost 5; bases outside the gene matches: 8. Germline values: CDR1 MNHEY, CDR2 SMNVEV (reference sequence). The CDR3 has 13 amino acids. CDR3 protein: CASRGDRYNEQYF. In DNA, the CDR3 is TGTGCCAGCCGCGGGGACAGGTATAACGAGCAGTACTTC.

V and J are TRBV19 and TRBJ1-1, with D uncertain. This CDR3 has 13 amino acids. The germline V gene encodes CDR1 LNHDA and CDR2 SQIVND (reference sequence). With 1 base removed from V and 11 bases from J, the gap between germline ends came to 14 bases. The CDR3 protein is CASSIGRGSDAFF. The CDR3 nucleotides are TGTGCCAGTAGTATAGGTCGCGGGTCGGACGCTTTCTTT.

The V gene is TRBV3-1 (or the pseudogene TRBV3-2), the J gene TRBJ2-1; 7 positions agree with TRBD2. In germline, CDR1 is LGHDT, CDR2 YNNKEL (reference sequence). Trimming removed 0 bases from V and 10 bases from J; junction bases left unmatched: 6. This CDR3 contains 14 residues. The CDR3 bases are TGTGCCAGCAGCCAAGATCTTGTGGGGGGGGAGCAGTTCTTC. It encodes CASSQDLVGGEQFF.

This clone was seen a few times. The J gene is TRBJ1-1, the V gene TRBV7-2, with unresolved D. The V gene lost 2 bases and the J gene lost 1 base, with 8 bases spanning the gap. The CDR3 contains 14 residues. Germline CDR1 is SGHTA and CDR2 is FQGNSA. The CDR3: CASSLYGENTEAFF. CDR3 DNA: TGTGCCAGCAGCTTATACGGAGAGAACACTGAAGCTTTCTTT.

The V gene is TRBV6-5, the J gene TRBJ1-4; 7 nucleotides agree with TRBD1. V shed 5 bases, J shed 7 bases, and the junction held 7 bases outside the gene matches. This CDR3 has 14 amino acids. CDR1 and CDR2 from the germline V gene are MNHEY and SVGAGI. In nucleotides, the CDR3 is TGTGCCAGCAGTCTATCATCAGGGGGTGAAAAACTGTTTTTT. It codes for CASSLSSGGEKLFF.

The V and J genes are TRBV7-2 and TRBJ1-2, with TRBD1 matching 7 bases. The CDR3 is 14 amino acids. The germline V gene encodes CDR1 SGHTA and CDR2 FQGNSA. V trimming: 6 bases; J trimming: 4 bases; junction bases outside the gene matches: 8. The CDR3 here is CASRFLRTGYGYTF. CDR3 in DNA: TGTGCCAGCAGATTCCTCAGGACAGGCTATGGCTACACCTTC.

The chain joins TRBV24-1 to TRBJ2-1, with TRBD1 matching over 9 bases. Germline values: CDR1 KGHDR, CDR2 SFDVKD. Germline trimming cut 2 bases from V and 10 bases from J; bases unmatched to any gene: 14. The CDR3 is 17 amino acids. CDR3 in amino acids: CATSDSLVLTGTGEQFF. The CDR3, as DNA: TGTGCCACCAGTGATTCCCTTGTCCTAACCGGGACAGGGGAGCAGTTCTTC.

The chain combines TRBV29-1 with TRBJ1-3; D not resolved. V lost 6 bases and J 2 bases, leaving 17 bases between the germline ends. From germline, CDR1 is SQVTM and CDR2 ANQGSEA. This CDR3 is 15 amino acids long. The CDR3 reads CSVATPPVAGNTIYF. The CDR3 nucleotides read TGCAGCGTCGCCACACCGCCTGTCGCTGGAAACACCATATATTTT.

The rearrangement uses TRBV15 and TRBJ2-3; 15 bases align to TRBD2. This CDR3 has 16 residues. Germline loops: CDR1 LNHNV, CDR2 YYDKDF (reference sequence). V dropped 5 bases and J dropped 6; count of bases not matched to a gene: 6. CDR3 nucleotide sequence: TGTGCCACCAGCCCGGGACTAGCGGGGGGAACGGATACGCAGTATTTT. Protein sequence: CATSPGLAGGTDTQYF. The full variable domain, rest sourced from reference TRBV15 and TRBJ2-3, is DAMVIQNPRYQVTQFGKPVTLSCSQTLNHNVMYWYQQKSSQAPKLLFHYYDKDFNNEADTPDNFQSRRPNTSFCFLDIRSPGLGDTAMYLCATSPGLAGGTDTQYFGPGTRLTVL.

The rearrangement joins TRBV19 to TRBJ2-3; 7 bases are shared with TRBD1. Unmatched junction bases numbered 2, after V lost 4 bases and J lost 4 bases. The length of the CDR3 is 13 residues. Germline CDR1 reads LNHDA; CDR2 reads SQIVND (reference sequence). The CDR3 loop reads CASSTQGADTQYF. The CDR3 DNA reads TGTGCCAGTAGTACCCAGGGGGCAGATACGCAGTATTTT.

The chain carries TRBV28 and TRBJ2-7; D is possibly TRBD2 (5 bases). CDR1 and CDR2 from the germline V gene are MDHEN and SYDVKM. The CDR3 loop spans 14 amino acids. The V end lost 2 bases, the J end lost 3 bases, and 11 bases lay between the germline ends. The DNA of the CDR3 is TGTGCCAGCAGTTTACGGACTCTGATCTACGAGCAGTACTTC. Translation gives CASSLRTLIYEQYF.

The chain combines TRBV9 with TRBJ1-5; 10 nucleotides align to TRBD1. Germline CDR1 SGDLS, CDR2 YYNGEE. After removal of 3 bases from V and 6 bases from J, the junction contained 3 bases not matched to a gene. This CDR3 region has 14 residues. CDR3 bases: TGTGCCAGCAGCGATGGGACAGGGGCTCAGCCCCAGCATTTT. Its translation: CASSDGTGAQPQHF.

The chain combines TRBV10-1 with TRBJ2-3; 10 nucleotides line up with TRBD1. V gave up 6 bases and J gave up 0 bases; unmatched junction bases: 9. Germline V gene lookup returns CDR1 WNHNN and CDR2 SYGVQD (reference sequence). The CDR3 totals 17 residues. For the CDR3, the DNA is TGCGCCAGCAGAAGCGACAGGGGGCGAGGGAGCACAGATACGCAGTATTTT. As protein: CASRSDRGRGSTDTQYF.

The chain joins TRBV3-1 (or the pseudogene TRBV3-2) to TRBJ2-2, with TRBD2 identical over 10 bases. Germline V gene sequence: CDR1 LGHDT, CDR2 YNNKEL (reference sequence). The V segment lost 2 bases and the J segment 2 bases; nucleotides outside the gene matches: 2. The CDR3 length is 16 residues. CDR3 region: CASSQWTSGNTGELFF. Here the CDR3 DNA reads TGTGCCAGCAGCCAATGGACTAGCGGAAACACCGGGGAGCTGTTTTTT.

This chain links TRBV2 with TRBJ2-1; 12 bases match TRBD2. Trimming took 4 bases from V and 10 from J; bases not matched to a gene: 8. CDR1 is SNHLY, CDR2 FYNNEI, per germline. This CDR3 is 15 amino acids long. In nucleotides, the CDR3 is TGTGCCAGCAGTGCGCTAGCGGGGGGGCTAAGGGAGCAGTTCTTC. This codes for CASSALAGGLREQFF.